The 14 T cell receptor beta chains below come from one sample, sequenced in a study of tumor-infiltrating lymphocytes in localized non-small cell lung cancer. Sequencing was performed with immunoSEQ multiplex PCR; in TCRdb, only in-frame clones are kept and a portion is missing. The sample consists of about 13,000 clones, 70% to 80% of them appearing once. Specimen: lung tumor tissue. These receptors were taken from a human donor with non-small cell lung cancer.

This rearrangement joins TRBV18 to TRBJ2-5; tentatively, D is TRBD1 (5 bases). The V and J ends lost 3 bases and 2 bases respectively, with 7 bases between them. This CDR3 spans 13 amino acids. In germline, CDR1 is KGHSH, CDR2 LQKENI. CDR3 coding DNA: TGTGCCAGCTCACCGACAGTTCAAGAGACCCAGTACTTC. Translation gives CASSPTVQETQYF.

The rearrangement links TRBV5-1 to TRBJ1-1; 7 nucleotides agree with TRBD1. The germline CDR1 and CDR2 sequences are SGHRS and YFSETQ. This CDR3 is built from 12 residues. Unmatched junction bases numbered 1, after V lost 0 bases and J lost 8 bases. The chain's CDR3 is CASSLGQGEAFF. The CDR3 DNA reads TGCGCCAGCAGCTTGGGACAGGGAGAAGCTTTCTTT.

Only a few counts were recorded for this clone. The genes are TRBV7-8 and TRBJ1-1, with 9 nucleotides matching TRBD1. Germline V gives CDR1 SGHVS, CDR2 FQNEAQ. The length of the CDR3 is 13 residues. Trimming took 5 bases from V and 10 from J; bases not matched to a gene: 8. The CDR3 here is CASSRRDRVRAFF. For the CDR3, the DNA is TGTGCCAGCAGCCGACGGGACAGGGTGAGAGCTTTCTTT.

The rearrangement joins TRBV5-6 to TRBJ1-3, with 8 bases that match TRBD1. The CDR3 is 15 amino acids. CDR1 SGHDT and CDR2 YYEEEE come from the germline V gene. With 3 bases clipped from V and 4 bases from J, the junction kept 6 bases outside the gene matches. The CDR3 nucleotides are TGTGCCAGCAGCTCGCAGGGGGCAGGAGGAAACACCATATATTTT. Its translation: CASSSQGAGGNTIYF.

This chain connects TRBV11-2 to TRBJ1-5, with D unclear. CDR3 size: 13 residues. Germline CDR1 reads SGHAT; CDR2 reads FQNNGV. Trimming took off 5 bases at V and 6 bases at J, with 11 bases between the two ends. This chain's CDR3 is CASSPPPGQPQHF. The CDR3 nucleotides read TGTGCCAGCAGCCCCCCTCCCGGTCAGCCCCAGCATTTT.

This chain links TRBV7-9 with TRBJ1-1, with D hard to call. Germline CDR1 SEHNR, CDR2 FQNEAQ (reference sequence). The CDR3 is made up of 14 amino acids. The V end lost 5 bases, the J end lost 0 bases, and 10 bases lay between the germline ends. DNA of the CDR3: TGTGCCAGCAGCGTTGGGGTAATGAACACTGAAGCTTTCTTT. This translates into CASSVGVMNTEAFF.

The V and J genes are TRBV5-5 and TRBJ2-2, with TRBD2 identical over 10 bases. V was pared by 4 bases and J by 4 bases, with 4 bases of the junction left unmatched. CDR3 length: 15 amino acids. Germline V gene data show CDR1 as SGHKS and CDR2 as YYEKEE (reference sequence). The CDR3 loop is CASSPSGSSTGELFF. As DNA, the CDR3 is TGTGCCAGCAGCCCTAGCGGGAGCAGCACCGGGGAGCTGTTTTTT.

This clone was observed a few times. V usage is TRBV2 and J usage is TRBJ1-1; TRBD1 aligns across 7 bases. Trimming at V came to 6 bases and at J to 5 bases, leaving 12 bases not matched to a gene. The germline gives CDR1 SNHLY, CDR2 FYNNEI. The CDR3 consists of 15 residues. The CDR3 sequence is CASRDRSQGGTEAFF. Written as DNA, the CDR3 is TGTGCCAGCAGGGACAGGTCCCAGGGTGGGACTGAAGCTTTCTTT.

V is TRBV4-3 and J is TRBJ2-7; no clear D gene. This CDR3 spans 14 amino acids. Germline values: CDR1 LGHNA, CDR2 YSLEER. Trimming took 1 base from V and 3 from J, leaving 10 bases between them. CDR3 protein: CASSQAITDYEQYF. In DNA, the CDR3 is TGCGCCAGCAGCCAAGCAATCACCGACTACGAGCAGTACTTC.

With respect to this clone: An end of the junction does not agree with germline; a read error may underlie this. The chain carries TRBV5-4 and TRBJ2-7; the match to TRBD1 covers 7 bases. The V gene's germline CDR1 is SGHNT and CDR2 YYREEE (reference sequence). This CDR3 has 13 amino acids. DNA for the CDR3: TGCGCCAGCAGCGAGGGACAGACCTACGAGCAGTACTTC. Its translation is CASSEGQTYEQYF.

The chain couples TRBV7-2 to TRBJ2-1; 10 bases match TRBD2. In germline, CDR1 is SGHTA, CDR2 FQGNSA. The CDR3 has 18 residues. The V segment lost 4 bases and the J segment 0 bases; nucleotides outside the gene matches: 9. The CDR3 loop is CASSSLVIAGGSYNEQFF. CDR3 sequence (DNA): TGTGCCAGCAGCTCCCTAGTGATAGCGGGGGGCTCCTACAATGAGCAGTTCTTC.

This clone turned up a few times. V and J are TRBV10-1 and TRBJ1-1, with 8 nucleotides matching TRBD1. The CDR3 is 14 residues long. V trimming: 0 bases; J trimming: 6 bases; junction bases outside the gene matches: 3. CDR1 is WNHNN and CDR2 is SYGVQD in the germline V gene (reference sequence). The CDR3 is CASSESRTGSEAFF. The CDR3 coding sequence is TGCGCCAGCAGTGAGTCCCGGACAGGGTCTGAAGCTTTCTTT.

V and J are TRBV7-9 and TRBJ1-6; D not certain. V lost 1 base and J lost 5, with 6 bases in between. The CDR3 sequence is 14 residues long. Germline loops: CDR1 SEHNR, CDR2 FQNEAQ (reference sequence). The CDR3: CASSLGRDNSPLHF. DNA for the CDR3: TGTGCCAGCAGCTTAGGTAGGGATAATTCACCCCTCCACTTT.

This chain joins TRBV5-6 and TRBJ2-7; 8 nucleotides match TRBD1. The V segment lost 4 bases and the J segment 0 bases; nucleotides outside the gene matches: 6. Per germline, CDR1 SGHDT and CDR2 YYEEEE. The CDR3 totals 15 residues. CDR3 amino acids: CASSRRQGSSYEQYF. For the CDR3, the DNA is TGTGCCAGCAGCCGTAGACAGGGGTCCTCCTACGAGCAGTACTTC.